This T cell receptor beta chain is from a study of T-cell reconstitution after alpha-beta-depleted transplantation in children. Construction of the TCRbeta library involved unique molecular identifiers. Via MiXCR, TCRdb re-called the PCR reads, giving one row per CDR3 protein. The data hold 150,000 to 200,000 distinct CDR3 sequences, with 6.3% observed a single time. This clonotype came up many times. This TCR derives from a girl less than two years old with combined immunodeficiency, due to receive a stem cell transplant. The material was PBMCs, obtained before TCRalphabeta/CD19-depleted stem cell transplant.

The CDR3: CASSWFRATGELFF. CDR3 DNA: TGTGCCAGCAGTTGGTTCAGGGCCACCGGGGAGCTGTTTTTT. The chain combines TRBV28 with TRBJ2-2; D might be TRBD1 (5 bases). The CDR3 spans 14 residues. In germline, CDR1 is MDHEN, CDR2 SYDVKM. The V end was cut by 4 bases, the J end by 4 bases, with 10 bases between.